The 20 T cell receptor beta chains below were found in one sample sequenced in a study of CD8 T cells in ankylosing spondylitis. A single record per CDR3 protein comes from TCRdb applying MiXCR to the 5' RACE reads. This table holds about 750,000 distinct CDR3 sequences, roughly 19% found once. The antigens of these receptors remain unknown. Study-wide results and caveats: Typical of ankylosing spondylitis blood, it appeared, was a TCR beta motif of about eight highly homologous variants.

The sequenced sample consisted of blood, either unsorted or a sorted T cell fraction (not recorded which). The origin of the receptors is a male donor with ankylosing spondylitis.

The table lists this clonotype with a few counts. The chain carries TRBV5-1 and TRBJ2-1; 8 positions agree with TRBD2. CDR1 is SGHRS and CDR2 is YFSETQ in the germline V gene. There are 16 residues in the CDR3. The J segment lost 0 bases and the V segment lost 5 bases, leaving 7 bases of the junction unmatched. The chain's CDR3 is CASSYRLASSYNEQFF. The CDR3 DNA follows: TGCGCCAGCAGTTACAGACTAGCGAGCTCCTACAATGAGCAGTTCTTC.

The chain has TRBV7-2 and TRBJ1-5, with 9 bases aligning to TRBD1. The CDR3 is made up of 15 amino acids. CDR1 is SGHTA, CDR2 FQGNSA, per germline. V gave up 3 bases and J gave up 2 bases; unmatched junction bases: 2. In nucleotides, the CDR3 is TGTGCCAGCAGCTTGGACAGGGGAGGCAATCAGCCCCAGCATTTT. It translates to CASSLDRGGNQPQHF.

The chain couples TRBV29-1 to TRBJ1-2; TRBD1 aligns across 7 bases. Germline V gene sequence: CDR1 SQVTM, CDR2 ANQGSEA. The CDR3 extends over 12 amino acids. V was pared by 7 bases and J by 4 bases, with 6 bases of the junction left unmatched. The CDR3 is CSAATGTYGYTF. CDR3 DNA sequence: TGCAGCGCCGCGACAGGGACCTATGGCTACACCTTC.

The chain combines TRBV20-1 with TRBJ1-5; D not resolved. Trimming cost V 1 base and J 6 bases, with 10 bases left between them. The CDR3 runs to 13 residues. Germline CDR1 is DFQATT and CDR2 is SNEGSKA (reference sequence). Here the CDR3 reads CSARGLGSQPQHF. The DNA for the CDR3 is TGCAGTGCTAGAGGGTTGGGCAGTCAGCCCCAGCATTTT.

This clonotype has more than one count but fewer than ten. The V and J genes are TRBV10-3 and TRBJ2-7; D is unresolved. CDR1 and CDR2 (germline): ENHRY, SYGVKD. Trimming left V 3 bases short and J 0 bases short, with 21 bases between. This CDR3 contains 18 residues. The CDR3 is CAISDGRAGPSSSYEQYF. CDR3 in DNA: TGTGCCATCAGTGATGGTCGAGCCGGCCCCTCGAGCTCCTACGAGCAGTACTTC.

The chain is built from TRBV7-9 and TRBJ1-2, with D unresolved. The V and J ends lost 4 bases and 0 bases respectively, with 9 bases between them. The germline CDR1 and CDR2 sequences are SEHNR and FQNEAQ (reference sequence). CDR3 length equals 14 residues. As DNA, the CDR3 is TGTGCCAGCAGCTCCATCAGTGCTAACTATGGCTACACCTTC. This translates into CASSSISANYGYTF.

This chain uses TRBV7-9 with TRBJ2-7; 12 bases match TRBD2. The V segment lost 2 bases and the J segment 6 bases; nucleotides outside the gene matches: 8. Looked up from germline, CDR1 is SEHNR and CDR2 is FQNEAQ (reference sequence). The CDR3 totals 16 residues. The CDR3 reads CASSLFPLAGGSEQYF. CDR3 bases: TGTGCCAGCAGCTTATTCCCACTAGCGGGGGGATCCGAGCAGTACTTC.

The chain recombines TRBV27 with TRBJ2-1; perhaps TRBD1 as D (6 bases). The CDR3 is 15 residues long. In germline, CDR1 is MNHEY, CDR2 SMNVEV (reference sequence). The V end lost 5 bases, the J end lost 1 base, and 12 bases lay between the germline ends. The CDR3 here is CASSPQTGSYNEQFF. The DNA for the CDR3 is TGTGCCAGCAGTCCACAGACAGGTTCCTACAATGAGCAGTTCTTC.

The genes are TRBV11-2 and TRBJ2-3, with D uncertain. Germline values: CDR1 SGHAT, CDR2 FQNNGV. The CDR3 sequence is 13 residues long. CDR3 protein: CSSQPWGTDTQYF. In DNA form, the CDR3 reads TGTTCGAGCCAACCTTGGGGCACAGATACGCAGTATTTT. The full variable domain, completed using reference TRBV11-2 and TRBJ2-3, is EAGVAQSPRYKIIEKRQSVAFWCNPISGHATLYWYQQILGQGPKLLIQFQNNGVVDDSQLPKDRFSAERLKGVDSTLKIQPAKLEDSAVYLCSSQPWGTDTQYFGPGTRLTVL.

This CDR3 is CASSRRSYEAFF. The CDR3 nucleotides read TGTGCCAGCAGTCGGCGATCCTATGAAGCTTTCTTT. The chain has TRBV28 and TRBJ1-1; D is undetermined. CDR3 length: 12 amino acids. Looked up from germline, CDR1 is MDHEN and CDR2 is SYDVKM. V shed 5 bases and J shed 7 bases, with 11 bases lying between them.

This clonotype was seen a few times. CDR3 bases: TGTGCCAGCAGCTCGAACTCAGGGACTTGGGGGAATTTGGCTGAAGCTTTCTTT. It specifies CASSSNSGTWGNLAEAFF. This chain joins TRBV11-1 and TRBJ1-1; tentatively, D is TRBD1 (5 bases). CDR1 and CDR2 from the germline V gene are SGHAT and FQDESV (reference sequence). Trimming pared 4 bases from V and 6 bases from J, leaving 27 bases between. CDR3 length: 18 residues.

This chain uses TRBV6-1 with TRBJ1-1, with a weak D call TRBD1 (6 bases). Trimming left V 5 bases short and J 0 bases short, with 19 bases between. Germline CDR1 MNHNS, CDR2 SASEGT. The CDR3 sequence is 17 residues long. The CDR3 DNA reads as TGTGCCAGCAGTCCCGGGACGAAGGGGGGCGTGAACACTGAAGCTTTCTTT. Its translation: CASSPGTKGGVNTEAFF.

This clonotype has just a few counts. J is TRBJ2-2 and V is TRBV10-1; D possibly corresponds to TRBD1 (6 bases). The CDR3 has 15 amino acids. The germline V gene encodes CDR1 WNHNN and CDR2 SYGVQD (reference sequence). V dropped 2 bases and J dropped 0 bases, with 7 bases sitting between them. The CDR3 bases are TGCGCCAGCAGTGAGGGGGGCTCGAACACCGGGGAGCTGTTTTTT. The encoded protein is CASSEGGSNTGELFF.

J is TRBJ2-1 and V is TRBV6-2 or TRBV6-3, with TRBD2 matching over 7 bases. This CDR3 is 18 amino acids long. With V trimmed by 1 base and J by 6 bases, 15 bases remained unmatched. Germline values: CDR1 MNHEY, CDR2 SVGEGT. In nucleotides, the CDR3 is TGTGCCAGCAGTTACTTTGCGGTAGCGGGCAGGGAGGTCAATGAGCAGTTCTTC. It is translated as CASSYFAVAGREVNEQFF.

The chain has TRBV5-1 and TRBJ1-1, with TRBD1 matching 10 bases. The CDR3 contains 16 residues. Germline V CDR1 and CDR2: SGHRS, YFSETQ. V lost 2 bases, J lost 6 bases, and 10 bases stayed unmatched. CDR3 sequence reads: CASSFGTTTGGSEAFF. DNA for the CDR3: TGCGCCAGCAGCTTCGGGACCACGACAGGGGGCTCTGAAGCTTTCTTT. Supplemented by reference TRBV5-1 and TRBJ1-1, the full variable domain reads KAGVTQTPRYLIKTRGQQVTLSCSPISGHRSVSWYQQTPGQGLQFLFEYFSETQRNKGNFPGRFSGRQFSNSRSEMNVSTLELGDSALYLCASSFGTTTGGSEAFFGQGTRLTVV.

The chain recombines TRBV3-1 with TRBJ2-4; D may correspond to TRBD1 or TRBD2 (5 bases each). The CDR3 runs to 13 residues. Germline V gene sequence: CDR1 LGHDT, CDR2 YNNKEL (reference sequence). V dropped 4 bases and J dropped 4 bases, with 8 bases sitting between them. CDR3 protein: CASSRDDKNIQYF. Here the CDR3 DNA reads TGTGCCAGCAGCCGGGACGATAAAAACATTCAGTACTTC.

The V call is TRBV5-1, the J call TRBJ2-2, with a tentative D call TRBD2 (6 bases). The V and J ends lost 4 bases and 0 bases respectively, with 7 bases between them. The CDR3 totals 14 residues. Germline CDR1 and CDR2: SGHRS and YFSETQ. CDR3 residues: CASSGGSNTGELFF. CDR3 DNA sequence: TGCGCCAGCAGCGGGGGGTCGAACACCGGGGAGCTGTTTTTT.

This rearrangement joins TRBV12-3 or TRBV12-4 to TRBJ2-2, with a possible D match to TRBD1 (6 bases). There are 15 residues in the CDR3. The V end was cut by 3 bases, the J end by 2 bases, with 10 bases between. CDR3 sequence: CASSFGTYNTGELFF. CDR3 bases: TGTGCCAGCAGTTTTGGGACATATAACACCGGGGAGCTGTTTTTT.

The chain carries TRBV24-1 and TRBJ1-2, with D perhaps matching TRBD1 (5 bases). Germline V gene lookup returns CDR1 KGHDR and CDR2 SFDVKD. The CDR3 is 15 amino acids. The ends were cut back, 5 bases at V and 7 bases at J, with 19 bases in the middle. DNA for the CDR3: TGTGCCACCAGTGGGCTGGGCCTCGGGGCCCTTGGCTACACCTTC. Translated, it gives CATSGLGLGALGYTF.

This CDR3 is CASSKGLDRGTYEQYF. Here the CDR3 DNA reads TGTGCCAGCAGCAAAGGTTTGGACAGGGGGACCTACGAGCAGTACTTC. This chain uses TRBV21-1 with TRBJ2-7; TRBD1 is taken as the D call from the table, unchecked against the DNA. TRBV21-1 is labeled a pseudogene. The CDR3 spans 16 residues.